The T cell receptor beta chain under discussion was sequenced for a study of cytomegalovirus exposure and HLA in healthy donors. The study ran its PCR with 60 Vbeta and 13 Jbeta primers. Assay used: immunoSEQ multiplex PCR; TCRdb lists only in-frame clones, some missing. The data hold 210,000 or so clones, with approximately 82% observed a single time. Germline V gives CDR1 SGHVS, CDR2 FQNEAQ. The V gene lost 5 bases and the J gene lost 0 bases, with 11 bases spanning the gap. CDR3 length: 15 amino acids. There are a few counts of this clone. The source is a man between 18 and 29 years old in good health and CMV-seronegative. The chain links TRBV7-8 to TRBJ2-1, with a weak D call TRBD1 (6 bases). Input material: PBMCs. CDR3 sequence reads: CASSPDRSSYNEQFF. For the CDR3, the DNA is TGTGCCAGCAGCCCCGACAGGAGCTCCTACAATGAGCAGTTCTTC.